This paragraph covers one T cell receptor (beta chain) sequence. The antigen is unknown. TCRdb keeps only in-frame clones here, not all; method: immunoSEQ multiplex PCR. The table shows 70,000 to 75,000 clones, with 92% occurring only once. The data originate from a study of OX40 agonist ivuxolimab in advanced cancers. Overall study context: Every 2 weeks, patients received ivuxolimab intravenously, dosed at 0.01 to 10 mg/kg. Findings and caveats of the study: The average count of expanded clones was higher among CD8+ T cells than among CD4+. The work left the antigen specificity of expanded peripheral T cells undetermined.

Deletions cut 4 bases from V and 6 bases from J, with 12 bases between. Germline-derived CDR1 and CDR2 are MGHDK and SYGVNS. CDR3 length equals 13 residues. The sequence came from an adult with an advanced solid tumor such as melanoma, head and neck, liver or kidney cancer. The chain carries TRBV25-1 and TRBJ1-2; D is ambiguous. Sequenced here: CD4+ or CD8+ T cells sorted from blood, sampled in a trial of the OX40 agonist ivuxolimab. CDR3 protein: CASSGPNFDGYTF. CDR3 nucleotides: TGTGCCAGCAGTGGACCGAACTTTGATGGCTACACCTTC.